The 15 T cell receptor beta chains given below trace back to one sample, sequenced in a study of blood T cell repertoires in COVID-19. The data were produced by immunoSEQ multiplex PCR, yet TCRdb's version contains in-frame clones alone and is incomplete. The sample has 240,000 or so clones, 86% seen once; the top ten hold 12%. The sequenced material came from peripheral blood. The receptors shown here come from a man aged 80 or over with acute or convalescent COVID-19.

The chain recombines TRBV19 with TRBJ2-1; D is perhaps TRBD1 (6 bases). There are 15 residues in the CDR3. Trimming took 3 bases from V and 5 from J, leaving 14 bases between them. CDR1 is LNHDA and CDR2 is SQIVND in the germline V gene (reference sequence). The CDR3: CASSIEGVGNNEQFF. The CDR3 bases are TGTGCCAGTAGTATTGAGGGGGTTGGAAACAATGAGCAGTTCTTC.

The rearrangement links TRBV2 to TRBJ2-3; D may be TRBD2 (6 bases). CDR1 and CDR2 (germline): SNHLY, FYNNEI. V was clipped by 7 bases and J by 0 bases, with 11 bases between them. The CDR3 consists of 14 residues. As DNA, the CDR3 is TGTGCCAGCAAGCCTAGCGTAAGCACAGATACGCAGTATTTT. This codes for CASKPSVSTDTQYF.

This clone appeared a single time. This CDR3 is CASSRTSVDTGELFF. In DNA, the CDR3 is TGCGCCAGCAGCAGGACTAGCGTGGACACCGGGGAGCTGTTTTTT. The chain couples TRBV5-1 to TRBJ2-2; TRBD2 matches at 9 bases. CDR3 length equals 15 residues. The V and J ends lost 4 bases and 3 bases, in that order; junction bases with no gene match: 4. Germline-derived CDR1 and CDR2 are SGHRS and YFSETQ.

This chain joins TRBV5-4 and TRBJ2-1; TRBD1 matches at 8 bases. Germline-derived CDR1 and CDR2 are SGHNT and YYREEE (reference sequence). J lost 7 bases, V lost 5 bases, and 5 bases had no gene match. This CDR3 is built from 13 residues. CDR3 sequence: CASSSRDRNEQFF. The CDR3 coding sequence is TGTGCCAGCAGTTCCCGGGACAGGAATGAGCAGTTCTTC. The full variable domain, in which reference TRBV5-4 and TRBJ2-1 provide the parts outside the CDR3, is ETGVTQSPTHLIKTRGQQVTLRCSSQSGHNTVSWYQQALGQGPQFIFQYYREEENGRGNFPPRFSGLQFPNYSSELNVNALELDDSALYLCASSSRDRNEQFFGPGTRLTVL.

The chain recombines TRBV7-9 with TRBJ1-4; 8 nucleotides line up with TRBD1. The CDR3 length is 13 residues. V gave up 8 bases and J gave up 6 bases; unmatched junction bases: 5. Germline assignment: CDR1 SEHNR and CDR2 FQNEAQ (reference sequence). The CDR3 loop is CASLDRVDEKLFF. CDR3 nucleotide sequence: TGTGCCAGCCTGGACAGGGTGGATGAAAAACTGTTTTTT. The full variable domain, with the rest looked up from reference TRBV7-9 and TRBJ1-4, is DTGVSQNPRHKITKRGQNVTFRCDPISEHNRLYWYRQTLGQGPEFLTYFQNEAQLEKSRLLSDRFSAERPKGSFSTLEIQRTEQGDSAMYLCASLDRVDEKLFFGSGTQLSVL.

This rearrangement joins TRBV18 to TRBJ2-1; D gene unclear. The CDR3 sequence is 16 residues long. Germline V gene sequence: CDR1 KGHSH, CDR2 LQKENI. V gave up 2 bases and J gave up 0 bases, with 11 bases separating them. The CDR3 region is CASSPFHTSSYNEQFF. Written as DNA, the CDR3 is TGTGCCAGCTCACCATTCCATACCAGCTCCTACAATGAGCAGTTCTTC.

This clone appeared once. The V gene is TRBV28, the J gene TRBJ1-2; D is unresolved. V was clipped by 7 bases and J by 3 bases, with 18 bases between them. Looked up from germline, CDR1 is MDHEN and CDR2 is SYDVKM. CDR3 size: 15 residues. This CDR3 is CASITPGRRHYGYTF. The CDR3, as DNA: TGTGCCAGCATTACCCCCGGGAGGAGACACTATGGCTACACCTTC.

The chain joins TRBV5-1 to TRBJ2-1, with 7 bases matching TRBD2. V shed 1 base and J 0 bases; nucleotides not matched to a gene: 1. Germline V gene lookup returns CDR1 SGHRS and CDR2 YFSETQ. The CDR3 totals 15 residues. Here the CDR3 reads CASSLLAGSYNEQFF. CDR3 coding DNA: TGCGCCAGCAGCTTGTTAGCGGGCTCCTACAATGAGCAGTTCTTC.

This sequence joins TRBV5-8 and TRBJ2-7, with TRBD2 matching 9 bases. V lost 3 bases to trimming and J lost 3 bases; unmatched junction nucleotides: 1. This CDR3 is built from 13 residues. From germline, CDR1 is SGHTS and CDR2 YDEGEE. CDR3 DNA sequence: TGTGCCAGCAGCTATAGCGGGGGCTACGAGCAGTACTTC. Translated, it gives CASSYSGGYEQYF.

The rearrangement uses TRBV6-5 and TRBJ2-7; TRBD1 agrees at 8 bases. This CDR3 region has 14 residues. With 5 bases clipped from V and 4 bases from J, the junction kept 7 bases outside the gene matches. CDR1 is MNHEY, CDR2 SVGAGI, per germline. The CDR3 protein is CASSPGTGIYEQYF. The CDR3 coding sequence is TGTGCCAGCAGTCCCGGGACAGGTATTTACGAGCAGTACTTC.

The genes are TRBV9 and TRBJ2-7; 16 nucleotides align to TRBD2. Germline CDR1 SGDLS, CDR2 YYNGEE. The CDR3 contains 18 residues. V lost 3 bases, J lost 6 bases, and 12 bases stayed unmatched. CDR3 nucleotide sequence: TGTGCCAGCAGCGGGGGACTAGCGGGAGGGCCAGGTAGAGGCGAGCAGTACTTC. It codes for CASSGGLAGGPGRGEQYF.

Of note for this clone: Mismatch with germline at one junction end may stem from a read error. The V call is TRBV7-7, the J call TRBJ2-1, with D possibly being TRBD1 (7 bases). The CDR3 has 16 residues. Germline V gene lookup returns CDR1 SSHAT and CDR2 FNYEAQ (reference sequence). CDR3 bases: TGTGCTAGCAGCCCCGTCCAGGGGGGACCCTACAATGAGCAGTTCTTC. This translates into CASSPVQGGPYNEQFF.

In DNA form, the CDR3 reads TGCAGTGGAATCCGGGGAGATACGCAGTATTTT. Protein product: CSGIRGDTQYF. The rearrangement uses TRBV20-1 and TRBJ2-3, with D perhaps TRBD2 (5 bases). Germline CDR1 DFQATT, CDR2 SNEGSKA (reference sequence). The CDR3 totals 11 residues. V shed 7 bases and J shed 5 bases, with 10 bases lying between them.

J is TRBJ2-7 and V is TRBV28; possible D gene TRBD1, 6 bases. Trimming left V 8 bases short and J 2 bases short, with 10 bases between. This CDR3 spans 12 amino acids. CDR1 is MDHEN and CDR2 is SYDVKM in the germline V gene. Here the CDR3 DNA reads TGTGCCAGCGGCGGACAGCCCTACGAGCAGTACTTC. This gives the protein CASGGQPYEQYF.

The rearrangement uses TRBV7-3 and TRBJ2-1, with 9 bases fitting TRBD2. Trimming removed 1 base from V and 5 bases from J; junction bases left unmatched: 6. The CDR3 runs 16 residues. Germline V gene data show CDR1 as SGHTA and CDR2 as FQGTGA. CDR3 residues: CASSLMGREGHNEQFF. In DNA, the CDR3 is TGTGCCAGCAGCTTAATGGGGCGGGAGGGCCACAATGAGCAGTTCTTC.